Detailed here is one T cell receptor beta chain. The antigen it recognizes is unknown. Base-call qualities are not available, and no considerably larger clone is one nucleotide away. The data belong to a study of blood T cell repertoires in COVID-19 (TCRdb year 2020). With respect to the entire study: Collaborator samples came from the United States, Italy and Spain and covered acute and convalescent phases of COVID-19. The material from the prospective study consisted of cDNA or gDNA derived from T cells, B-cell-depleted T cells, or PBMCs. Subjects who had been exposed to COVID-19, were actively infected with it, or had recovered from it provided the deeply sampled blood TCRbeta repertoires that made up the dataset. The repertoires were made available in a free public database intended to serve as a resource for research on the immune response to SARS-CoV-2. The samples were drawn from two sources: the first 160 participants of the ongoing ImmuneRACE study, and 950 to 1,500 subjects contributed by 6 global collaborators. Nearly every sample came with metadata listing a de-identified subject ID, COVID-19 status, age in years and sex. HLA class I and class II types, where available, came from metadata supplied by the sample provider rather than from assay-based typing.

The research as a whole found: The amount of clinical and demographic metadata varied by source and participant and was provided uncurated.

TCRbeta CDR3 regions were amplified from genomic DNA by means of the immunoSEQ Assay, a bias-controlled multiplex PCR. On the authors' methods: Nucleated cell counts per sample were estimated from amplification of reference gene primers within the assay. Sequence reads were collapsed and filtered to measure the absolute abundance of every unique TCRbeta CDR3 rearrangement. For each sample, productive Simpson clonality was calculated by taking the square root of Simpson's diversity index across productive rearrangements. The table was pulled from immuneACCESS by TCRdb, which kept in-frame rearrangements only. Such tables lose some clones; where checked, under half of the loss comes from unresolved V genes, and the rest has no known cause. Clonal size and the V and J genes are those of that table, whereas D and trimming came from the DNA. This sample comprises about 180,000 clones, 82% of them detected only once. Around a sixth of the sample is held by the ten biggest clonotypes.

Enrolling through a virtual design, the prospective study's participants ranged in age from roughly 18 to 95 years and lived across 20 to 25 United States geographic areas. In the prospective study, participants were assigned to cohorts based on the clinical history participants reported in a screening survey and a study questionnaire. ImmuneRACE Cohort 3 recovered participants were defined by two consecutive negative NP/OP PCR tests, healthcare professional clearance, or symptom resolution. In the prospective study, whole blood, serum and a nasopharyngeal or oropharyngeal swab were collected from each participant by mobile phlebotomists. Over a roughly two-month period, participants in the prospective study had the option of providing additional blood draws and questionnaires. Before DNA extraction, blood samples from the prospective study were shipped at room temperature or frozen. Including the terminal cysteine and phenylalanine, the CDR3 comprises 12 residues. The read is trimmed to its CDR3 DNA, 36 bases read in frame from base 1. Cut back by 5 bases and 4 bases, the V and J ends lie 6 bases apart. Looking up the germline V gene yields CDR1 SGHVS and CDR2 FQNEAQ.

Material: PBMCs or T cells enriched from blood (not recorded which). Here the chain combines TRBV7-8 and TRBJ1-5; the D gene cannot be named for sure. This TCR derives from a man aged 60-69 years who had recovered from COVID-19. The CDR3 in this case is CASSPTNQPQHF. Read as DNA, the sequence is TGTGCCAGCAGCCCCACAAATCAGCCCCAGCATTTT.